Below are 17 T cell receptor beta chains sequenced from a single sample in a study of control samples from healthy donors and cancer patients (dated by TCRdb to the early 2020s). The library was prepared using the immunoSEQ multiplex PCR assay. Sourced from immuneACCESS, this table was stored by TCRdb with only in-frame sequences that have V and J called. A share of the clones is absent; for the studies checked, an unresolved V gene accounts for under half, and the remainder has no known explanation. The sample includes about 97,000 clones, with around 89% observed a single time. Of the sample, approximately 8.4% is held by the ten largest clones. Input material: blood. These receptors were taken from a man aged 25-40 years in good health.

The CDR3 DNA follows: TGCGCCAGCAGCTTGGAGATCCAATCGTGGGGCTACACCTTC. Translating it yields CASSLEIQSWGYTF. The rearrangement joins TRBV5-1 to TRBJ1-2, with D unresolved. From germline, CDR1 is SGHRS and CDR2 YFSETQ. The CDR3 length is 14 residues. V shed 0 bases and J shed 8 bases, with 14 bases lying between them.

The chain recombines TRBV3-1 (or the pseudogene TRBV3-2) with TRBJ1-3; D may be TRBD1 (5 bases). This CDR3 has 16 amino acids. Trimming cost V 0 bases and J 4 bases, with 13 bases left between them. Germline lookup yields CDR1 LGHDT and CDR2 YNNKEL (reference sequence). The CDR3: CASSQEKGALGNTIYF. As DNA, the CDR3 is TGTGCCAGCAGCCAAGAAAAAGGGGCGTTAGGAAACACCATATATTTT.

This rearrangement joins TRBV11-2 to TRBJ1-5; the match to TRBD1 covers 7 bases. The V segment lost 5 bases and the J segment 3 bases; nucleotides outside the gene matches: 10. Germline V gene lookup returns CDR1 SGHAT and CDR2 FQNNGV. CDR3 length: 16 residues. For the CDR3, the DNA is TGTGCCAGCAGCGCAGCGGGACAGAGCGCCAATCAGCCCCAGCATTTT. This sequence encodes CASSAAGQSANQPQHF.

This clone turned up a few times. The chain carries TRBV18 and TRBJ2-7; 9 positions match TRBD1. Germline V gives CDR1 KGHSH, CDR2 LQKENI. The CDR3 is 14 amino acids. Germline trimming cut 5 bases from V and 0 bases from J; bases unmatched to any gene: 2. CDR3 loop: CASSGTGSSYEQYF. DNA for the CDR3: TGTGCCAGCTCAGGGACAGGGAGCTCCTACGAGCAGTACTTC.

The chain links TRBV9 to TRBJ2-1; D gene unclear. The CDR3 runs to 13 residues. CDR1 and CDR2 (germline): SGDLS, YYNGEE. The V end lost 3 bases, the J end lost 6 bases, and 10 bases lay between the germline ends. CDR3 bases: TGTGCCAGCAGCGAGACTCCCGGCAATGAGCAGTTCTTC. This sequence encodes CASSETPGNEQFF.

This clone was seen a few times. This chain links TRBV11-3 with TRBJ2-4, with 10 bases fitting TRBD1. Per germline, CDR1 SGHNT and CDR2 YENEEA. After removal of 2 bases from V and 15 bases from J, the junction contained 4 bases not matched to a gene. The CDR3 spans 12 residues. The CDR3 DNA sequence: TGTGCCAGCAGCTTATCCGGGACAGGGGTGTACTTC. Translation: CASSLSGTGVYF.

This rearrangement joins TRBV21-1 to TRBJ2-4; the table names TRBD2, a call not compared with the DNA. TRBV21-1 represents a pseudogene. The CDR3 runs to 20 residues. The CDR3 here is CASSKFNCSGRGMTKNIQYF. CDR3 DNA: TGTGCCAGCAGCAAATTTAACTGTAGCGGGAGGGGTATGACCAAAAACATTCAGTACTTC.

This clone was counted between two and nine times. CDR3 coding DNA: TGTGCCAGCAGTTTTGGGGGACACCCCTCGACCAGGGACACTGAAGCTTTCTTT. It codes for CASSFGGHPSTRDTEAFF. The V and J genes are TRBV27 and TRBJ1-1, with a tentative D call TRBD1 (6 bases). This CDR3 spans 18 amino acids. Trimming took off 3 bases at V and 3 bases at J, with 23 bases between the two ends. Germline-derived CDR1 and CDR2 are MNHEY and SMNVEV (reference sequence).

The rearrangement joins TRBV19 to TRBJ1-4; TRBD1 agrees at 8 bases. The germline CDR1 and CDR2 sequences are LNHDA and SQIVND (reference sequence). This CDR3 has 15 amino acids. J was trimmed by 0 bases and V by 8 bases; bases with no gene match: 5. The CDR3 DNA sequence: TGTGCCAGTGCATCAGGGGGCACAACTAATGAAAAACTGTTTTTT. Protein sequence: CASASGGTTNEKLFF.

The chain joins TRBV4-3 to TRBJ2-7; D gene unclear. The CDR3 is made up of 13 amino acids. Germline-derived CDR1 and CDR2 are LGHNA and YSLEER. Trimming left V 0 bases short and J 3 bases short, with 6 bases between. The DNA of the CDR3 is TGCGCCAGCAGCCAAGATAGAAGCTACGAGCAGTACTTC. Its protein is CASSQDRSYEQYF.

This CDR3 reads CASSYVEDEQYV. CDR3 DNA sequence: TGTGCCAGCAGTTACGTGGAGGACGAGCAGTACGTC. The J gene is TRBJ2-7, the V gene TRBV6-5, with TRBD2 as a possible D gene (5 bases). With 2 bases removed from V and 5 bases from J, the gap between germline ends came to 7 bases. The length of the CDR3 is 12 residues. Germline V gene lookup returns CDR1 MNHEY and CDR2 SVGAGI.

The chain is built from TRBV29-1 and TRBJ2-5; the match to TRBD2 covers 9 bases. Germline CDR1 is SQVTM and CDR2 is ANQGSEA. The junction had 11 bases not matched to a gene; V was cut back by 7 bases and J by 5 bases. This CDR3 region has 14 residues. CDR3 sequence: CSALGRGGTETQYF. CDR3 DNA sequence: TGCAGCGCACTGGGGCGGGGGGGGACGGAGACCCAGTACTTC.

The chain employs TRBV7-2 and TRBJ1-1; D gene unclear. CDR3 length: 16 residues. Per the germline V gene, CDR1 is SGHTA and CDR2 is FQGNSA. With 5 bases removed from V and 0 bases from J, the gap between germline ends came to 16 bases. CDR3 coding DNA: TGTGCCAGCAGCGATCCCTGGGCGGTTATGAACACTGAAGCTTTCTTT. The encoded protein is CASSDPWAVMNTEAFF.

This clone was counted a few times. This chain connects TRBV6-4 to TRBJ2-3; 11 bases map to TRBD2. Unmatched junction bases numbered 2, after V lost 2 bases and J lost 4 bases. This CDR3 region has 15 residues. From germline, CDR1 is MRHNA and CDR2 SNTAGT. For the CDR3, the DNA is TGTGCCAGCAGTGACATAGCGGGAGGGCCAGATACGCAGTATTTT. Its protein is CASSDIAGGPDTQYF.

This clone has just one count. The genes are TRBV7-8 and TRBJ2-2; TRBD1 agrees at 9 bases. Germline CDR1 and CDR2: SGHVS and FQNEAQ. V lost 1 base to trimming and J lost 7 bases; unmatched junction nucleotides: 4. The CDR3 contains 15 residues. The CDR3 DNA reads as TGTGCCAGCAGCTTAGTACAGGGGGCAGGCGGGGAGCTGTTTTTT. Its translation is CASSLVQGAGGELFF.

The chain links TRBV2 to TRBJ1-6; D gene ambiguous. This CDR3 is 11 amino acids long. Germline V gene data show CDR1 as SNHLY and CDR2 as FYNNEI. Deletions cut 4 bases from V and 7 bases from J, with 2 bases between. The CDR3 region has the DNA TGTGCCAGCAGTGGGAATTCACCCCTCCACTTT. Amino acids: CASSGNSPLHF.

The chain employs TRBV13 and TRBJ2-3; D call uncertain. The germline V and J ends were trimmed by 3 bases and 7 bases, with 8 bases remaining between them. This CDR3 contains 12 residues. Germline V gene lookup returns CDR1 PRHDT and CDR2 FYEKMQ (reference sequence). In DNA form, the CDR3 reads TGTGCCAGCAGCTTCACTGGGAATACGCAGTATTTT. Its protein is CASSFTGNTQYF.